This T cell receptor (beta chain) was profiled in a study of blood T cell repertoires in COVID-19. Clones were read by immunoSEQ multiplex PCR, and TCRdb kept only the in-frame ones, dropping some. Of more than 200,000 clones listed, 88% were seen once; the top ten hold approximately 2.1%. The CDR3 has 13 amino acids. Germline assignment: CDR1 LGHNA and CDR2 YSLEER. J was trimmed by 6 bases and V by 3 bases; bases with no gene match: 2. Source material: peripheral blood. The source is a middle-aged woman who had recovered from COVID-19. V gene TRBV4-3 combines with J gene TRBJ2-1; 7 nucleotides match TRBD1. CDR3 in amino acids: CASSHRTGNEQFF. CDR3 coding DNA: TGCGCCAGCAGCCACAGGACAGGCAATGAGCAGTTCTTC.